Only a few counts were recorded for the clone carrying this TCR beta chain. Its specificity is unknown. The CDR3 consists of 15 residues. The trim removed 8 bases at V and 1 base at J, leaving 7 bases unmatched. The data stem from a study of shared clonotypes between healthy human individuals. Naive CD8 cells lacked CD45RO, underwent positive selection for CCR7 and left out terminally differentiated effector memory CD45RA+ cells. Study-wide results and limits: Larger estimated richness was generally recorded for naive subsets relative to memory subsets. Naive CD4 clonotype sharing across a few donors was roughly 5%.

The repertoire was sequenced with immunoSEQ multiplex PCR; TCRdb's copy has only in-frame clones and lacks some. Of approximately 1.9 million clones detected, around 95% appear once; the ten largest clones hold about 1.7%. Specimen: naive CD8+ T cells from PBMCs. The receptor's source is a man younger than 35 in good health. Some clones in this sample may be carry-over from other donors' samples. The chain combines TRBV23-1 with TRBJ1-5; 8 positions match TRBD1. TRBV23-1 belongs to the ORF category, with a function that is uncertain. The CDR3 DNA follows: TGCGCCAGCCAACACGACAGGGGAAGCAATCAGCCCCAGCATTTT. Protein sequence: CASQHDRGSNQPQHF.